What follows are 5 T cell receptor beta chains derived from one specimen sequenced in a study of CD8 T cells in ankylosing spondylitis. TCRdb reanalysed the 5' RACE reads using MiXCR and keeps one entry per CDR3 protein. The top ten hold just over 6.5% of the sample, which has under 250,000 distinct CDR3 sequences, 20% to 30% seen once. The sequenced sample consisted of blood, either unsorted or a sorted T cell fraction (not recorded which). The receptor source for this set is a male donor with ankylosing spondylitis or in good health (not recorded which).

This clonotype came up many times. The genes are TRBV5-8 and TRBJ2-1; D remains ambiguous. The CDR3 loop spans 15 amino acids. CDR1 and CDR2 (germline): SGHTS, YDEGEE. Trimming took 7 bases from V and 6 from J, leaving 20 bases between them. The CDR3, as DNA: TGTGCCAGCGCCCTCGGCTGGGATTTCGTCAATGAGCAGTTCTTC. It encodes CASALGWDFVNEQFF.

This clonotype was detected ten times or more. This chain uses TRBV25-1 with TRBJ2-7; D perhaps matches TRBD2 (5 bases). CDR3 length equals 16 residues. With 3 bases removed from V and 3 bases from J, the gap between germline ends came to 18 bases. Germline CDR1 and CDR2: MGHDK and SYGVNS. The CDR3 spells CASSDSGPTSFYEQYF. CDR3 nucleotide sequence: TGTGCCAGCAGTGATTCTGGGCCAACTAGTTTCTACGAGCAGTACTTC.

The chain combines TRBV7-3 with TRBJ2-3; 8 bases agree with TRBD2. V gave up 5 bases and J gave up 12 bases; unmatched junction bases: 10. CDR1 SGHTA and CDR2 FQGTGA come from the germline V gene. The CDR3 extends over 13 amino acids. In DNA form, the CDR3 reads TGTGCCAGCAGCAACCAACCGGGACTAGAACAGTATTTT. It encodes CASSNQPGLEQYF.

This clonotype was counted many times. The chain is built from TRBV4-2 and TRBJ2-1; D is undetermined. V dropped 1 base and J dropped 6 bases, with 4 bases sitting between them. CDR1 and CDR2 from the germline V gene are LGHNA and YNFKEQ. The CDR3 spans 12 residues. CDR3 DNA sequence: TGTGCCAGCAGCCAAGCTTTCAATGAGCAGTTCTTC. Translating it yields CASSQAFNEQFF.

There are many counts of this clonotype. The rearrangement uses TRBV12-3 or TRBV12-4 and TRBJ1-1; 7 nucleotides align to TRBD1. Trimming removed 7 bases from V and 5 bases from J; junction bases left unmatched: 10. The CDR3 spans 14 residues. Written as DNA, the CDR3 is TGTGCCAGCACGAGAACAGGGGAGTATACTGAAGCTTTCTTT. It is translated as CASTRTGEYTEAFF.